This entry is about one TCR beta chain. What it binds is not known. This entry belongs to a study of blood T cells in healthy people across ages. Together with a sample-barcoded 5' primer, a J-beta primer mix was included in a second PCR lasting 7 to 11 cycles. TCRdb re-called the 5' RACE reads through MiXCR, storing one row per CDR3 protein. The table has roughly 1,700,000 distinct CDR3 sequences, approximately 30% seen once. Trimming took off 8 bases at V and 4 bases at J, with 15 bases between the two ends. The CDR3 is 14 residues long. The germline V gene has CDR1 SGHAT and CDR2 FQNNGV. General study findings and limits: Older individuals had lower TCR beta diversity per million T cells (the decline was roughly linear). Since the PBMCs were unsorted, naive and antigen-experienced cells could not be conclusively compared.

The V gene is TRBV11-2, the J gene TRBJ2-1; no clear D gene. The receptor's source is a woman in her twenties or thirties in good health. The sample was blood. CDR3 amino acids: CASGSAVLYNEQFF. Written as DNA, the CDR3 is TGTGCCAGCGGGTCGGCGGTCCTATACAATGAGCAGTTCTTC.